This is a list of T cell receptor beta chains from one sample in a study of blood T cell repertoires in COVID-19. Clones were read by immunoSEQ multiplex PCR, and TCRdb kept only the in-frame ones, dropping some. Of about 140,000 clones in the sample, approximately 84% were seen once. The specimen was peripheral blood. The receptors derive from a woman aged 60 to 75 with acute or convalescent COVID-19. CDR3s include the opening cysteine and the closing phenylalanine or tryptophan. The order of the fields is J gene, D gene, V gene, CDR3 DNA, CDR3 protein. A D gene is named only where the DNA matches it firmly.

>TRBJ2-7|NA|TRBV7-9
TGTGCCAGCAGCTTCGTACAGGGTTACGAGCAGTACTTC
CASSFVQGYEQYF
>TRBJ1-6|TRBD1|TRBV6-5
TGTGCCAGCACTTCCGGGACAGGGTATTCACCCCTCCACTTT
CASTSGTGYSPLHF
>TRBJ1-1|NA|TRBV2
TGTGCCAGCAGTGGGGGGGGTTTCTACACTGAAGCTTTCTTT
CASSGGGFYTEAFF
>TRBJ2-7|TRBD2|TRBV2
TGTGCCAGCAGGGAGCGGGGTAGCGCTTATAACGAGCAGTACTTC
CASRERGSAYNEQYF
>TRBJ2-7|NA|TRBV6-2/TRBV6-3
TGTGCCAGCAGTTACATCCGGGAGCAGTACTTC
CASSYIREQYF
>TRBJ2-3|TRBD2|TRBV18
TGTGCCAGCTCACCGCTAGCGGGAGGCCTCACAGATACGCAGTATTTT
CASSPLAGGLTDTQYF
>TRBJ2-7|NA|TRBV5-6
TGTGCCAGCAGCGGGCTGACCAGTTACGAGCAGTACTTC
CASSGLTSYEQYF
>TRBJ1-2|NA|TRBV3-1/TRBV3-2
TGTGCCAGCAGCCAAATAAGCGACCGAGGCTACACCTTC
CASSQISDRGYTF
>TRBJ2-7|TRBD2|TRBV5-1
TGCGCCAGCGCACGGGGACTAGCGACCTACGAGCAGTACTTC
CASARGLATYEQYF
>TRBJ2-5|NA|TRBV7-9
TGTGCCAGCAGCTTCCCTGACTGGGACCAAGAGACCCAGTACTTC
CASSFPDWDQETQYF
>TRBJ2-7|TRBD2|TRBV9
TGTGCCAGCAGCGTAGTTCCGGGAGGGCCGGAGGAGCAGTACTTC
CASSVVPGGPEEQYF
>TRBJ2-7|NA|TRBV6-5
TGTGCCAGCAGTTACTCTTATCGCCGGGACGAGCAGTACTTC
CASSYSYRRDEQYF
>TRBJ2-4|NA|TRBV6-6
TGTGCTAGCAGTCCAGCCCGATTCGGGGAGGCCAAAAACATTCAGTACTTC
CASSPARFGEAKNIQYF
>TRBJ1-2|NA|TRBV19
TGTGCCAGTAGTCCCGGGGTGTATGGCTACACCTTC
CASSPGVYGYTF
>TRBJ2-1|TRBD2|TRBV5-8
TGTGCCAGCAGCGCACCGGGGGGAGCCTACAATGAGCAGTTCTTC
CASSAPGGAYNEQFF
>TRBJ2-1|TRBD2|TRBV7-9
TGTGCCAGCAGCCCGGTAGCGGGAGGGGGTAGGTATGAGCAGTTCTTC
CASSPVAGGGRYEQFF